The 28 T cell receptor beta chains below all came from one sample that was sequenced in a study of blood T cell repertoires in COVID-19. Clones were sequenced by immunoSEQ multiplex PCR, and TCRdb holds only the in-frame ones, with some missing. The sample comprises about 76,000 clones, approximately 80% of which are singletons, and approximately 12% rests with the top ten. Sequenced material: peripheral blood. The receptors come from a human donor in a cohort sampled during active COVID-19.

The rearrangement uses TRBV7-3 and TRBJ2-7; TRBD2 is a possible D gene (6 bases). This CDR3 contains 15 residues. Per germline, CDR1 SGHTA and CDR2 FQGTGA. V dropped 2 bases and J dropped 3 bases, with 14 bases sitting between them. DNA for the CDR3: TGTGCCAGCAGCTTAGGGCCGGGGGTGAACTACGAGCAGTACTTC. Protein: CASSLGPGVNYEQYF.

The chain links TRBV5-1 to TRBJ2-1, with a weak D call TRBD2 (5 bases). The V and J ends lost 7 bases and 16 bases respectively, with 24 bases between them. The CDR3 has 13 amino acids. Germline V gene data show CDR1 as SGHRS and CDR2 as YFSETQ. DNA of the CDR3: TGCGCCAGCGGACTCAACCGGCCGGGGTCGGGTTTCTTC. The encoded protein is CASGLNRPGSGFF.

The rearrangement joins TRBV5-6 to TRBJ2-3; TRBD2 matches 11 bases. This CDR3 is built from 16 residues. The V segment lost 4 bases and the J segment 6 bases; nucleotides outside the gene matches: 10. CDR1 is SGHDT, CDR2 YYEEEE, per germline. CDR3 nucleotide sequence: TGTGCCAGCAGCATACCGGGACTAGCGGTAACGGATACGCAGTATTTT. Residues: CASSIPGLAVTDTQYF.

CDR3 sequence: CASRQGGETQYF. The CDR3 DNA follows: TGTGCCAGCCGACAGGGTGGCGAGACCCAGTACTTC. The chain recombines TRBV19 with TRBJ2-5; TRBD1 agrees at 7 bases. The CDR3 is 12 residues long. Trimming removed 9 bases from V and 5 bases from J; junction bases left unmatched: 6. Germline CDR1 is LNHDA and CDR2 is SQIVND (reference sequence).

In DNA form, the CDR3 reads TGCAGCGTTGCCCCGCCAGGCGTGTACGAGCAGTACTTC. It specifies CSVAPPGVYEQYF. The genes are TRBV29-1 and TRBJ2-7, with D uncertain. V was trimmed by 4 bases and J by 4 bases, leaving 14 bases between them. Germline V gives CDR1 SQVTM, CDR2 ANQGSEA. The CDR3 has 13 amino acids.

The chain uses TRBV21-1 and TRBJ1-3; the table's D call TRBD1 went unverified against the DNA. TRBV21-1 is reported as a pseudogene. The CDR3 is made up of 17 amino acids. The CDR3, as DNA: TGTGCCAGCAGCAAAGATTCGCCAGGCCGCTCTGGAAACACCATATATTTT. Its translation: CASSKDSPGRSGNTIYF.

The V and J genes are TRBV4-1 and TRBJ2-1, with 7 bases that match TRBD1. CDR3 size: 15 residues. Looked up from germline, CDR1 is MGHRA and CDR2 is YSYEKL. The V segment lost 10 bases and the J segment 0 bases; nucleotides outside the gene matches: 9. The CDR3 protein is CANITGTASYNEQFF. CDR3 DNA sequence: TGCGCCAACATTACCGGGACAGCCTCCTACAATGAGCAGTTCTTC.

The rearrangement links TRBV18 to TRBJ1-2, with 8 bases lining up with TRBD1. Per germline, CDR1 KGHSH and CDR2 LQKENI. The CDR3 extends over 14 amino acids. Germline trimming cut 4 bases from V and 6 bases from J; bases unmatched to any gene: 7. CDR3 DNA: TGTGCCAGCTCACGGGACCAGGGGGCTGATGGCTACACCTTC. Translated, it gives CASSRDQGADGYTF.

The chain joins TRBV3-1 (or the pseudogene TRBV3-2) to TRBJ2-2; D not certain. The CDR3 spans 14 residues. CDR1 is LGHDT, CDR2 YNNKEL, per germline (reference sequence). The V end lost 3 bases, the J end lost 1 base, and 6 bases lay between the germline ends. This CDR3 is CASSQTRNTGELFF. The CDR3 DNA sequence: TGTGCCAGCAGCCAGACACGGAACACCGGGGAGCTGTTTTTT.

V gene TRBV30 combines with J gene TRBJ1-5; D call uncertain. The length of the CDR3 is 15 residues. Germline values: CDR1 GTSNPN, CDR2 SVGIG (reference sequence). The ends were cut back, 2 bases at V and 6 bases at J, with 17 bases in the middle. CDR3 in DNA: TGTGCCTGGAGTCCCGGGTCCCGAAGGAGTCAGCCCCAGCATTTT. It codes for CAWSPGSRRSQPQHF.

This clone was detected only once. This chain connects TRBV6-5 to TRBJ2-7; 10 bases line up with TRBD1. In germline, CDR1 is MNHEY, CDR2 SVGAGI. This CDR3 spans 15 amino acids. Trimming removed 6 bases from V and 3 bases from J; junction bases left unmatched: 8. CDR3 protein: CASRASGTGVYEQYF. The CDR3 DNA sequence: TGTGCCAGCAGAGCCTCCGGGACAGGGGTCTACGAGCAGTACTTC.

This clone has just a few counts. The gene calls are TRBV15 and TRBJ2-6; D unresolved. Per the germline V gene, CDR1 is LNHNV and CDR2 is YYDKDF (reference sequence). The CDR3 extends over 16 amino acids. Trimming stripped 1 base from V and 0 bases from J, with 7 bases between. The CDR3 DNA is TGTGCCACCAGCAGAGTTCTGAGCTCTGGGGCCAACGTCCTGACTTTC. This gives the protein CATSRVLSSGANVLTF.

The V call is TRBV9, the J call TRBJ2-1; TRBD1 aligns across 9 bases. The CDR3 extends over 16 amino acids. Germline CDR1 and CDR2: SGDLS and YYNGEE. V trimming: 3 bases; J trimming: 0 bases; junction bases outside the gene matches: 4. DNA of the CDR3: TGTGCCAGCAGCGCAGGACAGGGGAACTCCTACAATGAGCAGTTCTTC. Its translation: CASSAGQGNSYNEQFF.

The CDR3 sequence: CASSTGGFSYNEQFF. CDR3 nucleotides: TGCGCCAGCAGCACGGGGGGATTCTCCTACAATGAGCAGTTCTTC. V is TRBV5-1 and J is TRBJ2-1; 7 bases match TRBD2. Germline CDR1 and CDR2: SGHRS and YFSETQ. This CDR3 contains 15 residues. Losses at the gene ends were 4 bases for V and 0 bases for J; bases not matched to a gene: 4.

The chain couples TRBV24-1 to TRBJ2-1, with D perhaps TRBD2 (6 bases). The V and J ends lost 2 bases and 4 bases respectively, with 11 bases between them. CDR3 size: 15 residues. Looked up from germline, CDR1 is KGHDR and CDR2 is SFDVKD. CDR3 loop: CATSDSRGLYNEQFF. The CDR3 bases are TGTGCCACCAGTGATTCCCGGGGACTTTACAATGAGCAGTTCTTC.

This clone is a singleton in its sample. The V and J genes are TRBV9 and TRBJ2-2; 8 positions agree with TRBD2. Germline values: CDR1 SGDLS, CDR2 YYNGEE. The CDR3 covers 16 residues. Trimming at V came to 0 bases and at J to 1 base, leaving 2 bases not matched to a gene. CDR3 amino acids: CASSVGSGMNTGELFF. The DNA for the CDR3 is TGTGCCAGCAGCGTAGGTAGCGGGATGAACACCGGGGAGCTGTTTTTT.

The rearrangement uses TRBV7-2 and TRBJ2-3; a weak D match, TRBD2 (6 bases). The V end was cut by 3 bases, the J end by 3 bases, with 25 bases between. The CDR3 consists of 19 residues. Germline V gene data show CDR1 as SGHTA and CDR2 as FQGNSA. The DNA of the CDR3 is TGTGCCAGCAGCTTTGGGGGTGGTGGCCGGGAGTGGGGGACAGATACGCAGTATTTT. Its protein is CASSFGGGGREWGTDTQYF.

This clone was detected only once. V gene TRBV11-1 combines with J gene TRBJ1-2, with 8 bases aligning to TRBD1. J gave up 4 bases and V 5 bases, and 0 bases lay outside the gene matches. The CDR3 is made up of 12 amino acids. Germline CDR1 is SGHAT and CDR2 is FQDESV (reference sequence). CDR3: CASSGTGYGYTF. In DNA form, the CDR3 reads TGTGCCAGCAGCGGGACAGGCTATGGCTACACCTTC.

The rearrangement links TRBV11-1 to TRBJ2-7, with D perhaps TRBD2 (7 bases). Germline CDR1 and CDR2: SGHAT and FQDESV (reference sequence). The V and J ends lost 3 bases and 4 bases respectively, with 13 bases between them. The CDR3 totals 14 residues. CDR3 sequence reads: CASSFGGRGYEQYV. The CDR3 DNA follows: TGTGCCAGCAGCTTCGGTGGGAGGGGGTACGAGCAGTACGTC.

This clone counts as medium-sized (0.01 to 0.1%). The V and J genes are TRBV5-5 and TRBJ2-5; 7 nucleotides line up with TRBD1. The CDR3 consists of 14 residues. Germline CDR1 is SGHKS and CDR2 is YYEKEE (reference sequence). The V gene end was trimmed by 2 bases and the J gene end by 0 bases; junction bases not matched to a gene: 1. CDR3 amino acids: CASSFGQDQETQYF. In nucleotides, the CDR3 is TGTGCCAGCAGCTTCGGACAGGACCAAGAGACCCAGTACTTC.

The chain couples TRBV14 to TRBJ2-5, with a possible D match to TRBD2 (6 bases). This CDR3 is built from 15 residues. The germline gives CDR1 SGHDN, CDR2 FVKESK. Trimming pared 0 bases from V and 5 bases from J, leaving 13 bases between. The CDR3 loop reads CASSQEGRRAETQYF. The CDR3 bases are TGTGCCAGCAGCCAAGAGGGCAGGAGGGCGGAGACCCAGTACTTC.

The V call is TRBV11-2, the J call TRBJ2-7, with 8 bases that match TRBD2. The CDR3 extends over 15 amino acids. Germline CDR1 is SGHAT and CDR2 is FQNNGV. V gave up 5 bases and J gave up 7 bases; unmatched junction bases: 13. The CDR3 is CASSPGAGGPTEQYF. The CDR3 DNA is TGTGCCAGCAGCCCCGGTGCGGGAGGTCCTACGGAGCAGTACTTC.

V is TRBV19 and J is TRBJ2-7; D might be TRBD1 (5 bases). Deletions cut 6 bases from V and 3 bases from J, with 18 bases between. CDR3 length: 15 residues. CDR1 and CDR2 (germline): LNHDA, SQIVND (reference sequence). As DNA, the CDR3 is TGTGCCAGTAGGGCGATGGCAGGGAACAGCTACGAGCAGTACTTC. Translating it yields CASRAMAGNSYEQYF.

CDR3 sequence: CASSLDSSSYEQYV. CDR3 nucleotides: TGCGCCAGCAGCCTCGACAGCAGCTCCTACGAGCAGTACGTC. The V gene is TRBV5-1, the J gene TRBJ2-7; D may be TRBD1 (5 bases). The CDR3 totals 14 residues. Trimming left V 4 bases short and J 0 bases short, with 11 bases between. The germline CDR1 and CDR2 sequences are SGHRS and YFSETQ.

The rearrangement uses TRBV25-1 and TRBJ2-5; 9 bases align to TRBD2. Germline CDR1 and CDR2: MGHDK and SYGVNS. Losses at the gene ends were 3 bases for V and 5 bases for J; bases not matched to a gene: 10. The CDR3 covers 16 residues. The DNA of the CDR3 is TGTGCCAGCAGTGAGGGGGTGGCGGGAGGGCGGGAGACCCAGTACTTC. Its translation: CASSEGVAGGRETQYF.

This clone occurred once. The chain combines TRBV5-5 with TRBJ2-7; a possible D gene is TRBD1 (6 bases). V was pared by 4 bases and J by 3 bases, with 11 bases between. This CDR3 spans 13 amino acids. Germline CDR1 and CDR2: SGHKS and YYEKEE (reference sequence). The CDR3 DNA sequence: TGTGCCAGCAGCGAACAGGGAGTCTACGAGCAGTACGTC. Protein sequence: CASSEQGVYEQYV.

This chain connects TRBV19 to TRBJ2-2; 7 positions match TRBD1. This CDR3 is 17 amino acids long. Germline CDR1 and CDR2: LNHDA and SQIVND (reference sequence). V gave up 3 bases and J gave up 9 bases; unmatched junction bases: 16. The CDR3 DNA follows: TGTGCCAGTAGTATCCCCCCCGACAGGGAAGGGACCCGGGAGCTGTTTTTT. Amino acid sequence: CASSIPPDREGTRELFF. Full variable domain (remainder filled in from reference TRBV19 and TRBJ2-2): DGGITQSPKYLFRKEGQNVTLSCEQNLNHDAMYWYRQDPGQGLRLIYYSQIVNDFQKGDIAEGYSVSREKKESFPLTVTSAQKNPTAFYLCASSIPPDREGTRELFFGEGSRLTVL.

This chain connects TRBV14 to TRBJ2-7; weak D call: TRBD1 (6 bases). The CDR3 covers 16 residues. Germline lookup yields CDR1 SGHDN and CDR2 FVKESK. Trimming took 1 base from V and 4 from J, leaving 17 bases between them. The CDR3 sequence: CASSQGPHRERYEQYF. The CDR3 nucleotides read TGTGCCAGCAGCCAAGGCCCGCACAGGGAACGATACGAGCAGTACTTC.